This T cell receptor beta chain was retrieved from a study of T cells in Graves' hyperthyroidism and ophthalmopathy. Across the whole study: Once the initial diagnosis was made, peripheral blood was obtained before any treatment.

General study points: Blood also contained most expanded thyroid clonotypes above 0.001. Ophthalmopathy was told apart from stable hyperthyroidism by a 13 V-J model. Median prediction lead before ophthalmopathy onset was 5 to 7 months with the model.

TCR beta CDR3 regions were amplified from RNA. In the first-round RT-PCR of the TCR CDR3, the HTBI primer set was used. TCRdb re-analysed the multiplex PCR reads in MiXCR, keeping a single row per CDR3 protein. The table includes hundreds of thousands of distinct CDR3 sequences, approximately 14% detected once. This clonotype has at least ten counts. Its specificity is unknown. The sequenced material came from blood. This clonotype was obtained from a woman younger than 30 with Graves' hyperthyroidism.

The CDR3 reads CSARDRDYGYTF. The CDR3, as DNA: TGCAGTGCTAGAGATAGGGACTATGGCTACACCTTC. The V gene is TRBV20-1, the J gene TRBJ1-2, with D unclear. Germline V gene data show CDR1 as DFQATT and CDR2 as SNEGSKA (reference sequence). The CDR3 length is 12 residues. V lost 0 bases and J 3 bases, leaving 5 bases between the germline ends.